This TCR beta chain was identified during a study of post-analysis software for immune sequencing data. Regarding the study as a whole: Significantly decreased normalized Chao1 diversity was recorded for multiple sclerosis patients relative to controls. Co-batched samples clustered tightly together by F measure. Five TRBV segments were significantly more frequent in patients than in controls. TRBV5-6, TRBV5-1 and TRBV20-1 were among these segments.

Germline CDR1 is DFQATT and CDR2 is SNEGSKA (reference sequence). Trimming at V came to 5 bases and at J to 5 bases, leaving 6 bases not matched to a gene. The CDR3 is 13 amino acids. On this clonotype: Its antigen is currently unknown.

Unique molecular identifiers tagged the TCR beta cDNA libraries. TCRdb reanalysed the PCR reads using MiXCR and keeps one entry per CDR3 protein. The sample records approximately 690,000 distinct CDR3 sequences, over 45% being singletons. This TCR was recovered from a girl under 10 years old with multiple sclerosis. The source material was blood. This chain connects TRBV20-1 to TRBJ2-3; 8 nucleotides align to TRBD2. For the CDR3, the DNA is TGCAGTGCTGAGCGGGAGAGCCTAGATACGCAGTATTTT. Translated, it gives CSAERESLDTQYF.